What follows are 14 T cell receptor beta chains derived from one specimen sequenced in a study of T cells in tuberculosis. Clones were read by immunoSEQ multiplex PCR, and TCRdb kept only the in-frame ones, dropping some. The data contain 54,000 or so clones, about four fifths of them singletons. Thawed, overnight-rested PBMC were stained with GMM-loaded CD1B tetramer, viability dye and anti-CD3, then sorted. The lipid loaded on the CD1B tetramers was C32 glucose monomycolate from Rhodococcus equi. What was sequenced was CD1b-GMM tetramer-negative cells sorted from PBMCs. These receptors originate from an adult woman with latent tuberculosis.

This clone showed up just once. V is TRBV5-1 and J is TRBJ2-7, with 7 nucleotides matching TRBD1. Germline CDR1 reads SGHRS; CDR2 reads YFSETQ. This CDR3 contains 14 residues. V lost 2 bases, J lost 7 bases, and 9 bases stayed unmatched. The CDR3 sequence is CASSFEGAVREQYF. CDR3 sequence (DNA): TGCGCCAGCAGCTTCGAGGGGGCAGTACGGGAGCAGTACTTC.

This chain uses TRBV5-6 with TRBJ2-6, with 8 bases that match TRBD1. This CDR3 is built from 18 residues. Germline CDR1 reads SGHDT; CDR2 reads YYEEEE. The V gene end was trimmed by 0 bases and the J gene end by 2 bases; junction bases not matched to a gene: 7. The CDR3 DNA is TGTGCCAGCAGCTTGGTGGACAGGGCGATCCCTGGGGCCAACGTCCTGACTTTC. Protein sequence: CASSLVDRAIPGANVLTF.

The chain recombines TRBV5-6 with TRBJ2-7; TRBD1 aligns across 8 bases. The germline V gene encodes CDR1 SGHDT and CDR2 YYEEEE. CDR3 length: 13 amino acids. The junction had 7 bases not matched to a gene; V was cut back by 4 bases and J by 7 bases. The CDR3 is CASSGRTGREQYF. CDR3 nucleotides: TGTGCCAGCAGCGGACGGACAGGGAGAGAGCAGTACTTC.

The chain recombines TRBV5-1 with TRBJ2-2; TRBD1 agrees at 7 bases. Germline lookup yields CDR1 SGHRS and CDR2 YFSETQ. This CDR3 spans 15 amino acids. V trimming: 3 bases; J trimming: 4 bases; junction bases outside the gene matches: 6. The chain's CDR3 is CASSSTGLSTGELFF. CDR3 nucleotides: TGCGCCAGCAGCTCGACAGGGTTGAGCACCGGGGAGCTGTTTTTT.

V and J are TRBV2 and TRBJ2-3; 9 bases are a match to TRBD2. Trimming took 5 bases from V and 0 from J; bases not matched to a gene: 6. Germline V gives CDR1 SNHLY, CDR2 FYNNEI. This CDR3 has 16 amino acids. Here the CDR3 DNA reads TGTGCCAGCAGTACCGGGACTAGCCGAAGCACAGATACGCAGTATTTT. This codes for CASSTGTSRSTDTQYF.

The chain carries TRBV19 and TRBJ2-2, with 7 bases lining up with TRBD1. CDR3 length: 15 amino acids. Unmatched junction bases numbered 7, after V lost 4 bases and J lost 5 bases. Germline values: CDR1 LNHDA, CDR2 SQIVND (reference sequence). CDR3 bases: TGTGCCAGTAGTACGGGACAGCTTAGAACCGGGGAGCTGTTTTTT. Its translation is CASSTGQLRTGELFF.

The chain employs TRBV7-3 and TRBJ2-2; TRBD1 matches at 8 bases. The CDR3 loop spans 14 amino acids. V lost 2 bases and J lost 6; bases outside the gene matches: 2. Germline CDR1 SGHTA, CDR2 FQGTGA. The CDR3: CASSLQTGAGELFF. CDR3 in DNA: TGTGCCAGCAGCTTACAGACAGGGGCCGGGGAGCTGTTTTTT. Together with reference TRBV7-3 and TRBJ2-2, the CDR3 gives the full variable domain: GAGVSQTPSNKVTEKGKYVELRCDPISGHTALYWYRQSLGQGPEFLIYFQGTGAADDSGLPNDRFFAVRPEGSVSTLKIQRTERGDSAVYLCASSLQTGAGELFFGEGSRLTVL.

This clone was counted a few times. The chain combines TRBV25-1 with TRBJ1-2; the D is unclear. The CDR3 is 13 amino acids. V was pared by 4 bases and J by 4 bases, with 10 bases between. Germline assignment: CDR1 MGHDK and CDR2 SYGVNS. The chain's CDR3 is CASSGVGGYGYTF. Here the CDR3 DNA reads TGTGCCAGCAGTGGCGTAGGAGGCTATGGCTACACCTTC.

The CDR3 loop reads CASSVGSGGTYEQYF. CDR3 DNA sequence: TGTGCCAGCAGCGTAGGATCGGGAGGAACCTACGAGCAGTACTTC. V gene TRBV9 combines with J gene TRBJ2-7; 7 bases map to TRBD2. V gave up 0 bases and J gave up 2 bases; unmatched junction bases: 5. The CDR3 runs to 15 residues. CDR1 is SGDLS, CDR2 YYNGEE, per germline.

The CDR3 sequence: CASSLTGGGQPQHF. The CDR3 DNA reads TGTGCCAGCAGCCTAACAGGGGGGGGACAGCCCCAGCATTTT. The genes are TRBV27 and TRBJ1-5; 8 bases are shared with TRBD1. From germline, CDR1 is MNHEY and CDR2 SMNVEV (reference sequence). V shed 6 bases, J shed 7 bases, and the junction held 8 bases outside the gene matches. This CDR3 contains 14 residues.

The chain joins TRBV18 to TRBJ2-3; weak D call: TRBD1 (5 bases). Trimming pared 2 bases from V and 8 bases from J, leaving 20 bases between. Germline V gene lookup returns CDR1 KGHSH and CDR2 LQKENI. The CDR3 is 16 residues long. The CDR3 nucleotides read TGTGCCAGCTCACCAGCCGAACGTCCCACAAGGGGTACGCAGTATTTT. Encoded protein: CASSPAERPTRGTQYF. The whole variable domain, remainder taken from reference TRBV18 and TRBJ2-3, is NAGVMQNPRHLVRRRGQEARLRCSPMKGHSHVYWYRQLPEEGLKFMVYLQKENIIDESGMPKERFSAEFPKEGPSILRIQQVVRGDSAAYFCASSPAERPTRGTQYFGPGTRLTVL.

This chain joins TRBV18 and TRBJ2-1; 15 bases map to TRBD2. Germline V gives CDR1 KGHSH, CDR2 LQKENI. CDR3 length: 18 amino acids. Trimming at V came to 8 bases and at J to 1 base, leaving 9 bases not matched to a gene. CDR3 residues: CASLGLAGGESSYNEQFF. CDR3 DNA sequence: TGTGCCAGCCTTGGACTAGCGGGAGGGGAAAGTTCCTACAATGAGCAGTTCTTC.

This chain uses TRBV10-2 with TRBJ1-1, with unresolved D. CDR3 length: 12 amino acids. Per germline, CDR1 WSHSY and CDR2 SAAADI. V lost 5 bases and J lost 3, with 7 bases in between. The CDR3 here is CASSPGDTEAFF. The CDR3, as DNA: TGCGCCAGCAGTCCCGGGGACACTGAAGCTTTCTTT.

This clone was detected only a few times. V usage is TRBV10-2 and J usage is TRBJ2-7; D may be TRBD2 (6 bases). The germline gives CDR1 WSHSY, CDR2 SAAADI. The CDR3 has 14 residues. V lost 1 base and J lost 2, with 9 bases in between. The CDR3 loop reads CASSEFSGAYEQYF. CDR3 in DNA: TGCGCCAGCAGTGAGTTTAGCGGCGCCTACGAGCAGTACTTC.